The clone carrying this TCR beta chain has a handful of counts. Its antigen is still unknown. Individually, TCR cDNA molecules were each labelled with a unique molecular identifier. TCRdb re-called the 5' RACE reads through MiXCR, storing one row per CDR3 protein. The sample carries about 100,000 distinct CDR3 sequences, around 4.3% recorded once. The data belong to a study of spatial heterogeneity in lung cancer. On the study more broadly: Matched bulk RNA-seq provided a T cell module score, and TCR transcript counts in tumor regions correlated strongly with it.

Broader study findings: Counts of expanded alpha and beta TCRs within tumors tracked the tumor nonsynonymous mutation count.

The CDR3 is made up of 14 amino acids. Trimming removed 7 bases from V and 9 bases from J, with 16 bases in between. Germline CDR1 and CDR2: MDHEN and SYDVKM. Time point meaning: sample taken at primary tumor resection. Unsorted whole RNA from tumor, nontumor lung or frozen PBMC underwent sequencing. Sequenced here: lung tumor tissue, sampled at surgery. The TCR sequence derives from a male donor with early-stage non-small cell lung cancer. This chain links TRBV28 with TRBJ1-6; D gene uncertain. The CDR3 reads CASTIARFGSPLHF. In DNA, the CDR3 is TGTGCCAGCACCATAGCGAGATTTGGTTCACCCCTCCACTTT. The full variable domain, with the rest looked up from reference TRBV28 and TRBJ1-6, is DVKVTQSSRYLVKRTGEKVFLECVQDMDHENMFWYRQDPGLGLRLIYFSYDVKMKEKGDIPEGYSVSREKKERFSLILESASTNQTSMYLCASTIARFGSPLHFGNGTRLTVT.